These 28 T cell receptor beta chains were sequenced from one sample in a study of shared T cell receptors in the human thymus. Profiled with immunoSEQ multiplex PCR; TCRdb holds only in-frame clones, not every one. This table holds hundreds of thousands of clones, around 89% found once. These records were also assigned to another study, of human thymus T cells.

The sequenced sample was thymocytes. Receptor source: a boy under three years old with a congenital heart defect.

CDR3 nucleotides: TGTGCCAGCAGTTCATACCGGGACAGGGTTGTAAAACTGTTTTTT. It codes for CASSSYRDRVVKLFF. The chain has TRBV27 and TRBJ1-4; 9 nucleotides match TRBD1. The CDR3 consists of 15 residues. J was trimmed by 10 bases and V by 4 bases; bases with no gene match: 10. The germline CDR1 and CDR2 sequences are MNHEY and SMNVEV (reference sequence).

The V call is TRBV5-8, the J call TRBJ1-2; 8 bases line up with TRBD1. This CDR3 contains 15 residues. CDR1 and CDR2 (germline): SGHTS, YDEGEE. Trimming cost V 2 bases and J 8 bases; bases outside gene matches: 11. The DNA for the CDR3 is TGTGCCAGCAGCTTCTTGGTCGACAGGGGCGGAGGCTACACCTTC. This codes for CASSFLVDRGGGYTF. Variable domain in full (rest from reference TRBV5-8 and TRBJ1-2): EAGVTQSPTHLIKTRGQQATLRCSPISGHTSVYWYQQALGLGLQFLLWYDEGEERNRGNFPPRFSGRQFPNYSSELNVNALELEDSALYLCASSFLVDRGGGYTFGSGTRLTVV.

The chain couples TRBV30 to TRBJ1-5; 8 bases fit TRBD1. The trim removed 1 base at V and 7 bases at J, leaving 6 bases unmatched. CDR1 GTSNPN and CDR2 SVGIG come from the germline V gene (reference sequence). This CDR3 is built from 14 residues. CDR3 residues: CAWSAQGARQPQHF. CDR3 bases: TGTGCCTGGAGTGCTCAGGGGGCACGGCAGCCCCAGCATTTT.

The rearrangement joins TRBV28 to TRBJ2-7; D gene ambiguous. Germline V gene lookup returns CDR1 MDHEN and CDR2 SYDVKM. V shed 4 bases and J shed 0 bases, with 13 bases lying between them. The CDR3 spans 15 residues. The CDR3 DNA is TGTGCCAGCAGTTCCCCCCCGCGAACCTCCTACGAGCAGTACTTC. Its protein is CASSSPPRTSYEQYF.

The chain couples TRBV27 to TRBJ2-7; 7 bases fit TRBD1. In germline, CDR1 is MNHEY, CDR2 SMNVEV (reference sequence). The CDR3 has 13 residues. V dropped 3 bases and J dropped 7; count of bases not matched to a gene: 6. This CDR3 is CASSFTGAGEQYF. CDR3 bases: TGTGCCAGCAGTTTTACAGGGGCAGGGGAGCAGTACTTC.

This rearrangement joins TRBV19 to TRBJ1-5; D uncertain. The ends were cut back, 8 bases at V and 5 bases at J, with 13 bases in the middle. This CDR3 spans 13 amino acids. Germline values: CDR1 LNHDA, CDR2 SQIVND (reference sequence). CDR3 region: CASCRTGYQPQHF. The CDR3 DNA reads as TGTGCCAGTTGTAGAACGGGGTATCAGCCCCAGCATTTT.

Remarks on this clone: An end of the junction does not agree with germline; a read error may underlie this. The chain employs TRBV7-7 and TRBJ2-1, with 9 bases identical to TRBD1. This CDR3 has 19 residues. Per germline, CDR1 SSHAT and CDR2 FNYEAQ (reference sequence). CDR3 sequence (DNA): TGTGCTAGCAGCCCCAGCCCACCCTACAGGGGGCATCCCTACAATGAGCAGTTCTTC. Protein: CASSPSPPYRGHPYNEQFF.

In this sample, this clone turned up once. J is TRBJ2-7 and V is TRBV28, with D possibly matching TRBD2 (6 bases). Germline CDR1 MDHEN, CDR2 SYDVKM. CDR3 size: 17 residues. Trimming removed 2 bases from V and 3 bases from J, with 20 bases in between. Written as DNA, the CDR3 is TGTGCCAGCAGTTTAGGCGGGGCAGCTTTAGTGGTCTACGAGCAGTACTTC. Encoded protein: CASSLGGAALVVYEQYF.

V gene TRBV19 combines with J gene TRBJ1-2, with a tentative D call TRBD1 (6 bases). Trimming pared 5 bases from V and 8 bases from J, leaving 24 bases between. CDR3 length: 16 amino acids. The germline CDR1 and CDR2 sequences are LNHDA and SQIVND (reference sequence). The DNA of the CDR3 is TGTGCCAGTAGTGAGGGGGGGCCCAAGGCCTCCTGGGGCTACACCTTC. Its translation is CASSEGGPKASWGYTF.

The rearrangement links TRBV7-2 to TRBJ2-5; no clear D. Germline V gene sequence: CDR1 SGHTA, CDR2 FQGNSA. The CDR3 runs 12 residues. V lost 6 bases and J 4 bases, leaving 9 bases between the germline ends. CDR3 sequence: CASRQSGETQYF. CDR3 nucleotide sequence: TGTGCCAGCAGACAATCAGGAGAGACCCAGTACTTC.

The chain uses TRBV18 and TRBJ1-2, with D possibly matching TRBD1 (6 bases). V shed 3 bases and J shed 5 bases, with 16 bases lying between them. Per the germline V gene, CDR1 is KGHSH and CDR2 is LQKENI. The CDR3 sequence is 15 residues long. DNA for the CDR3: TGTGCCAGCTCACCTACGGACTCGCAGGGGTATGGCTACACCTTC. Translating gives CASSPTDSQGYGYTF.

The chain joins TRBV29-1 to TRBJ1-1; 10 nucleotides line up with TRBD1. V shed 6 bases and J 5 bases; nucleotides not matched to a gene: 6. Germline CDR1 and CDR2: SQVTM and ANQGSEA. The CDR3 has 13 amino acids. The CDR3 DNA follows: TGCAGCGTCCTGGGACAGGGGAATACTGAAGCTTTCTTT. It codes for CSVLGQGNTEAFF.

About this clone itself: The conserved final phenylalanine or tryptophan is absent from the CDR3, which likely points to a read error. This chain connects TRBV29-1 to TRBJ2-4, with D tentatively TRBD1 (6 bases). The CDR3 is made up of 18 amino acids. V gave up 3 bases and J gave up 3 bases, with 24 bases separating them. From germline, CDR1 is SQVTM and CDR2 ANQGSEA. The CDR3 DNA follows: TGCAGCGTTGATGGGGTGGGACACGACAACGTGGGCAAAAACATTCAGTACTGC. Protein: CSVDGVGHDNVGKNIQYC.

The V and J genes are TRBV5-8 and TRBJ2-1, with 8 bases aligning to TRBD2. V lost 4 bases and J lost 13; bases outside the gene matches: 19. Looked up from germline, CDR1 is SGHTS and CDR2 is YDEGEE. The CDR3 consists of 16 residues. CDR3 loop: CASSPAISGNTKIQFF. CDR3 sequence (DNA): TGTGCCAGCAGCCCCGCTATTAGCGGGAACACCAAAATTCAGTTCTTC.

The chain employs TRBV6-4 and TRBJ2-7; D possibly corresponds to TRBD1 (6 bases). Germline V gene data show CDR1 as MRHNA and CDR2 as SNTAGT. V lost 6 bases to trimming and J lost 9 bases, with 24 bases between them. The CDR3 extends over 15 amino acids. CDR3 coding DNA: TGTGCCAGCAGGAGGTATCGGGACATATCCCTGGGGCAGTACTTC. It is translated as CASRRYRDISLGQYF.

This clone was observed once. The V and J genes are TRBV9 and TRBJ2-1, with TRBD2 as a possible D gene (5 bases). The V gene's germline CDR1 is SGDLS and CDR2 YYNGEE. Deletions cut 4 bases from V and 8 bases from J, with 19 bases between. This CDR3 has 15 amino acids. In DNA form, the CDR3 reads TGTGCCAGCAGCTCCCCCAAGGACCTGGAGGATGAGCAGTTCTTC. It codes for CASSSPKDLEDEQFF.

V and J are TRBV10-1 and TRBJ2-7, with 10 bases identical to TRBD2. V shed 7 bases and J 5 bases; nucleotides not matched to a gene: 14. CDR1 and CDR2 from the germline V gene are WNHNN and SYGVQD (reference sequence). CDR3 length: 16 residues. The CDR3 loop reads CASTPGRPSGSHEQYF. The CDR3 DNA reads as TGCGCCAGCACCCCGGGTCGGCCTAGCGGGAGCCACGAGCAGTACTTC.

The rearrangement links TRBV5-1 to TRBJ2-1; 13 bases are shared with TRBD2. Germline lookup yields CDR1 SGHRS and CDR2 YFSETQ. The CDR3 spans 16 residues. With V trimmed by 4 bases and J by 5 bases, 6 bases remained unmatched. The CDR3 nucleotides are TGCGCCAGCAGCCCCGGACTAGCGGGAGTCGACAATGAGCAGTTCTTC. Translation: CASSPGLAGVDNEQFF.

The chain links TRBV28 to TRBJ1-5; TRBD1 aligns across 7 bases. V lost 4 bases, J lost 2 bases, and 14 bases stayed unmatched. Germline values: CDR1 MDHEN, CDR2 SYDVKM. This CDR3 comprises 18 residues. The CDR3 here is CASSSSQDRALGNQPQHF. Written as DNA, the CDR3 is TGTGCCAGCAGTTCAAGCCAAGACAGGGCCTTGGGCAATCAGCCCCAGCATTTT. Supplemented by reference TRBV28 and TRBJ1-5, the full variable domain reads DVKVTQSSRYLVKRTGEKVFLECVQDMDHENMFWYRQDPGLGLRLIYFSYDVKMKEKGDIPEGYSVSREKKERFSLILESASTNQTSMYLCASSSSQDRALGNQPQHFGDGTRLSIL.

The chain is built from TRBV18 and TRBJ2-7; TRBD2 matches 7 bases. Germline loops: CDR1 KGHSH, CDR2 LQKENI. The CDR3 spans 14 residues. Trimming cost V 6 bases and J 2 bases; bases outside gene matches: 7. The CDR3: CASSQEGGPYEQYF. CDR3 nucleotide sequence: TGTGCCAGCTCTCAAGAGGGAGGGCCCTACGAGCAGTACTTC.

This chain links TRBV11-1 with TRBJ2-2; D is unclear. Germline values: CDR1 SGHAT, CDR2 FQDESV (reference sequence). This CDR3 has 13 amino acids. Trimming took 1 base from V and 4 from J, leaving 4 bases between them. This CDR3 is CASSLGSTGELFF. The CDR3 bases are TGTGCCAGCAGCTTAGGCAGCACCGGGGAGCTGTTTTTT.

This clone has only a few counts. The V gene is TRBV5-1, the J gene TRBJ2-2; D might be TRBD2 (6 bases). V gave up 0 bases and J gave up 4 bases, with 10 bases separating them. Germline loops: CDR1 SGHRS, CDR2 YFSETQ. CDR3 length: 15 amino acids. This CDR3 reads CASSLARGGTGELFF. CDR3 sequence (DNA): TGCGCCAGCAGCTTGGCAAGGGGAGGCACCGGGGAGCTGTTTTTT.

In DNA, the CDR3 is TGTGCCAGTAGCGGAGACAGTCCCGGCCAGCCCCAGCATTTT. Residues: CASSGDSPGQPQHF. The chain is built from TRBV19 and TRBJ1-5; maybe TRBD1 (5 bases). The V end lost 6 bases, the J end lost 7 bases, and 16 bases lay between the germline ends. This CDR3 spans 14 amino acids. The germline V gene encodes CDR1 LNHDA and CDR2 SQIVND (reference sequence).

The rearrangement links TRBV14 to TRBJ2-7; TRBD2 aligns across 11 bases. J gave up 5 bases and V 4 bases, and 7 bases lay outside the gene matches. Germline CDR1 and CDR2: SGHDN and FVKESK. CDR3 length: 15 amino acids. The CDR3 bases are TGTGCCAGCAGCCCAACTAGCGGGAGTGAGAACGAGCAGTACTTC. This codes for CASSPTSGSENEQYF.

The gene calls are TRBV15 and TRBJ2-1; TRBD2 agrees at 12 bases. V lost 0 bases and J lost 4; bases outside the gene matches: 4. Per the germline V gene, CDR1 is LNHNV and CDR2 is YYDKDF (reference sequence). The CDR3 spans 17 residues. In DNA, the CDR3 is TGTGCCACCAGCAGAGAGAGACTAGCGGGAGAGTACAATGAGCAGTTCTTC. Translation gives CATSRERLAGEYNEQFF. The whole variable domain, remainder taken from reference TRBV15 and TRBJ2-1, is DAMVIQNPRYQVTQFGKPVTLSCSQTLNHNVMYWYQQKSSQAPKLLFHYYDKDFNNEADTPDNFQSRRPNTSFCFLDIRSPGLGDTAMYLCATSRERLAGEYNEQFFGPGTRLTVL.

The J gene is TRBJ2-2, the V gene TRBV9; TRBD1 might be the D (6 bases). This CDR3 region has 14 residues. Per germline, CDR1 SGDLS and CDR2 YYNGEE. V lost 3 bases and J 3 bases, leaving 9 bases between the germline ends. The CDR3 nucleotides are TGTGCCAGCAGCGCCCGGACAGACACCGGGGAGCTGTTTTTT. It yields the protein CASSARTDTGELFF.

The chain combines TRBV12-5 with TRBJ2-7, with a weak D call TRBD1 (5 bases). The V end was cut by 0 bases, the J end by 2 bases, with 11 bases between. This CDR3 spans 15 amino acids. Germline CDR1 and CDR2: LGHNT and FRNRAP. The CDR3 region has the DNA TGTGCTAGTGGTTTGGTACCGGGCAGGGCCTACGAGCAGTACTTC. This encodes CASGLVPGRAYEQYF.

On this clone itself: The junction does not match germline at one end; this may be a read error. The chain uses TRBV7-9 and TRBJ1-1, with 10 bases fitting TRBD1. This CDR3 spans 13 amino acids. Germline CDR1 is SEHNR and CDR2 is FQNEAQ (reference sequence). CDR3 nucleotide sequence: TGTGCCAGCACCTTAAATTTGGGACAGGGGGCTTTCTTT. Its translation is CASTLNLGQGAFF.